One and the same sample provided the 10 T cell receptor beta chains below, sequenced in a study of blood T cell repertoires in COVID-19 (dated by TCRdb to the early 2020s). The library was prepared using the immunoSEQ multiplex PCR assay. The immuneACCESS repertoire file appears here via TCRdb, limited to in-frame rearrangements. These files lack a portion of the clones; in checked studies, under half of the deficit traces to unresolved V genes, and the cause of the others is not known. The sample profile shows approximately 130,000 clones; around 78% of them were found once. In total, the top ten clones hold approximately 10% of the sample. Sequenced material: peripheral blood. All receptors come from a human donor in a cohort sampled during active COVID-19.

This chain uses TRBV7-8 with TRBJ1-1; TRBD1 is a possible D gene (6 bases). The CDR3 totals 15 residues. Per the germline V gene, CDR1 is SGHVS and CDR2 is FQNEAQ. V lost 5 bases, J lost 6 bases, and 19 bases lay in between. CDR3 coding DNA: TGTGCCAGCAGCCACTCGGACAGCCGGGGTGCTGAAGCTTTCTTT. Its protein is CASSHSDSRGAEAFF.

V gene TRBV5-6 combines with J gene TRBJ1-1; 7 positions agree with TRBD1. Germline CDR1 and CDR2: SGHDT and YYEEEE. This CDR3 is 16 amino acids long. V trimming: 2 bases; J trimming: 0 bases; junction bases outside the gene matches: 7. CDR3 DNA sequence: TGTGCCAGCAGCTTTAAACCGGGACAGTTGAACACTGAAGCTTTCTTT. It specifies CASSFKPGQLNTEAFF. The full variable domain, rest sourced from reference TRBV5-6 and TRBJ1-1, is DAGVTQSPTHLIKTRGQQVTLRCSPKSGHDTVSWYQQALGQGPQFIFQYYEEEERQRGNFPDRFSGHQFPNYSSELNVNALLLGDSALYLCASSFKPGQLNTEAFFGQGTRLTVV.

The rearrangement joins TRBV6-1 to TRBJ2-5, with D perhaps TRBD1 (5 bases). V was pared by 1 base and J by 5 bases, with 11 bases between. This CDR3 spans 14 amino acids. Germline V gene lookup returns CDR1 MNHNS and CDR2 SASEGT. The chain's CDR3 is CASSEGSGWETQYF. CDR3 DNA sequence: TGTGCCAGCAGTGAAGGGTCAGGGTGGGAGACCCAGTACTTC.

The gene calls are TRBV28 and TRBJ2-1; tentatively, D is TRBD2 (6 bases). This CDR3 is built from 15 residues. Germline values: CDR1 MDHEN, CDR2 SYDVKM. Trimming removed 5 bases from V and 0 bases from J, with 11 bases in between. The DNA for the CDR3 is TGTGCCAGCAGTCCGGGGGTTCCCTCCTACAATGAGCAGTTCTTC. It yields the protein CASSPGVPSYNEQFF. The variable domain in full, completed from reference TRBV28 and TRBJ2-1, reads DVKVTQSSRYLVKRTGEKVFLECVQDMDHENMFWYRQDPGLGLRLIYFSYDVKMKEKGDIPEGYSVSREKKERFSLILESASTNQTSMYLCASSPGVPSYNEQFFGPGTRLTVL.

V usage is TRBV10-1 and J usage is TRBJ2-5, with 7 bases identical to TRBD1. V dropped 2 bases and J dropped 5; count of bases not matched to a gene: 8. Germline lookup yields CDR1 WNHNN and CDR2 SYGVQD (reference sequence). The length of the CDR3 is 15 residues. The CDR3 nucleotides are TGCGCCAGCAGTGAGAAGGGGGCTAGGAGGGAGACCCAGTACTTC. This encodes CASSEKGARRETQYF.

This rearrangement joins TRBV28 to TRBJ1-1, with D perhaps matching TRBD1 (6 bases). Trimming shortened V by 2 bases and J by 7 bases, and 14 bases separated the two germline ends. This CDR3 region has 14 residues. Germline loops: CDR1 MDHEN, CDR2 SYDVKM. The CDR3 DNA sequence: TGTGCCAGCAGTTTACGAAGAGGGGGGGGTGAAGCTTTCTTT. Protein: CASSLRRGGGEAFF.

V usage is TRBV6-1 and J usage is TRBJ1-6; D might be TRBD1 (5 bases). The CDR3 covers 17 residues. Trimming cost V 4 bases and J 10 bases, with 23 bases left between them. Germline-derived CDR1 and CDR2 are MNHNS and SASEGT. CDR3 sequence (DNA): TGTGCCAGCAGTGCTGACTCCCCCCAGGGAAGACGCTCACCCCTCCACTTT. Residues: CASSADSPQGRRSPLHF.

The chain links TRBV7-9 to TRBJ1-1; D ambiguous. Germline lookup yields CDR1 SEHNR and CDR2 FQNEAQ (reference sequence). Trimming pared 1 base from V and 3 bases from J, leaving 9 bases between. This CDR3 is built from 14 residues. Here the CDR3 DNA reads TGTGCCAGCAGCTTAGAGGAGTACCACACTGAAGCTTTCTTT. Protein sequence: CASSLEEYHTEAFF.

The V call is TRBV5-6, the J call TRBJ2-1, with D hard to call. The V gene lost 5 bases and the J gene lost 4 bases, with 16 bases spanning the gap. The CDR3 runs 15 residues. Per germline, CDR1 SGHDT and CDR2 YYEEEE. The CDR3 sequence is CASSYDRVSYNEQFF. CDR3 in DNA: TGTGCCAGCAGTTACGACCGGGTCTCATACAATGAGCAGTTCTTC.

This chain connects TRBV27 to TRBJ1-1; D gene uncertain. Trimming shortened V by 4 bases and J by 3 bases, and 12 bases separated the two germline ends. The CDR3 length is 14 residues. The V gene's germline CDR1 is MNHEY and CDR2 SMNVEV (reference sequence). The CDR3: CASSSRLQDTEAFF. CDR3 DNA sequence: TGTGCCAGCAGTTCCCGTCTTCAGGACACTGAAGCTTTCTTT.